This record looks at one T cell receptor beta chain sequence and its context. Generated by immunoSEQ multiplex PCR, the TCRdb table keeps only in-frame clones and is missing some. The sample contains some 170,000 clones, more than 85% of which appear only once. The data are from a study of lymphopenia after photon versus proton radiotherapy. The CDR3 totals 14 residues. V was pared by 5 bases and J by 1 base, with 4 bases of the junction left unmatched. Germline-derived CDR1 and CDR2 are SGHVS and FQNEAQ. The origin of this receptor is a man aged 50-60 years with gastric cancer. The sample was peripheral blood, taken from a patient treated with photon-based radiotherapy. The chain links TRBV7-8 to TRBJ1-1, with 7 bases aligning to TRBD1. CDR3 protein: CASSPRTGNTEAFF. Here the CDR3 DNA reads TGTGCCAGCAGCCCCCGGACAGGGAACACTGAAGCTTTCTTT.